The T cell receptor beta chain described here comes from a study of T cell responses to AZD1222 COVID-19 vaccine. Study in general: Some second doses came at about 4 weeks and others at about 12 weeks; these were pooled.

Germline V CDR1 and CDR2: LNHDA, SQIVND (reference sequence). The CDR3 spans 13 residues. Trimming cost V 7 bases and J 9 bases; bases outside gene matches: 11. Profiled with immunoSEQ multiplex PCR; TCRdb holds only in-frame clones, not every one. The sample records approximately 190,000 clones, 90% to 95% being singletons. The TCR was taken from an adult in good health. The rearrangement uses TRBV19 and TRBJ1-1; TRBD1 matches at 7 bases. Specimen: peripheral blood, collected on day 0 of AZD1222 vaccination. The CDR3 loop is CASTLRDRRQAFF. The CDR3 DNA follows: TGTGCCAGTACCCTCAGGGACAGAAGACAAGCTTTCTTT.